This T cell receptor (beta chain) originates from a study of blood T cells in healthy people across ages. Notes on the study in general: Naive and antigen-experienced cells were not separated, limiting conclusive comparison.

The use of a sample-barcoded 5' primer and a J-beta primer mix characterized a second PCR of roughly 6 to 11 cycles. Each single sample gave us at least 2.5 million CDR3-containing paired-end reads. MiXCR was run by TCRdb on the 5' RACE reads, yielding one entry per CDR3 protein. Here the sample spans almost 300,000 distinct CDR3 sequences, 27% being singletons. V was pared by 4 bases and J by 4 bases, with 5 bases of the junction left unmatched. This CDR3 is 15 amino acids long. Germline lookup yields CDR1 SGHTA and CDR2 FQGNSA. On this clonotype: Its specificity is not known.

Sequenced: blood. This sequence originates from a woman aged 70-85 years in good health. The chain couples TRBV7-2 to TRBJ2-5, with 11 nucleotides matching TRBD2. The CDR3 region is CASSSSGRIRETQYF. CDR3 bases: TGTGCCAGCAGCTCTAGCGGGAGGATTCGAGAGACCCAGTACTTC.